One and the same sample provided the 8 T cell receptor beta chains below, sequenced in a study of OX40 agonist ivuxolimab in advanced cancers. Here immunoSEQ multiplex PCR was the method, and the copy in TCRdb shows in-frame clones only, minus some. The sample has about 72,000 clones, approximately 90% seen once. The input for sequencing was CD4+ or CD8+ T cells sorted from blood, taken in a trial of the OX40 agonist ivuxolimab. The receptors originated from an adult with an advanced solid tumor such as melanoma, head and neck, liver or kidney cancer.

The rearrangement links TRBV11-2 to TRBJ1-1; unclear D gene. V gave up 1 base and J gave up 3 bases, with 9 bases separating them. Germline CDR1 is SGHAT and CDR2 is FQNNGV. This CDR3 is built from 14 residues. CDR3 DNA: TGTGCCAGCAGCTTAGGAGAATGGTACACTGAAGCTTTCTTT. This codes for CASSLGEWYTEAFF. Together with reference TRBV11-2 and TRBJ1-1, the CDR3 gives the full variable domain: EAGVAQSPRYKIIEKRQSVAFWCNPISGHATLYWYQQILGQGPKLLIQFQNNGVVDDSQLPKDRFSAERLKGVDSTLKIQPAKLEDSAVYLCASSLGEWYTEAFFGQGTRLTVV.

This sequence joins TRBV4-1 and TRBJ2-7, with 9 bases lining up with TRBD1. Germline V lookup: CDR1 MGHRA, CDR2 YSYEKL. The CDR3 loop spans 14 amino acids. Losses at the gene ends were 3 bases for V and 2 bases for J; bases not matched to a gene: 2. This CDR3 reads CASSHGTGPYEQYF. CDR3 sequence (DNA): TGCGCCAGCAGCCACGGGACAGGGCCCTACGAGCAGTACTTC.

The sample holds one count of this clone. The V call is TRBV7-9, the J call TRBJ2-5; 12 bases match TRBD2. V lost 3 bases and J lost 5; bases outside the gene matches: 7. This CDR3 spans 16 amino acids. The V gene's germline CDR1 is SEHNR and CDR2 FQNEAQ (reference sequence). The CDR3 DNA is TGTGCCAGCAGCTTCTCTAGCGGGGGGGCCGAGGAGACCCAGTACTTC. Amino acid sequence: CASSFSSGGAEETQYF.

The chain uses TRBV6-1 and TRBJ1-2; D possibly corresponds to TRBD1 (6 bases). Trimming removed 4 bases at V and 6 bases at J, with 12 bases between. Germline V gives CDR1 MNHNS, CDR2 SASEGT. The CDR3 runs to 13 residues. This CDR3 is CASSVGQLDGYTF. For the CDR3, the DNA is TGTGCCAGCAGTGTAGGACAGCTCGATGGCTACACCTTC.

This clone was detected only a few times. The J gene is TRBJ1-1, the V gene TRBV29-1, with D possibly matching TRBD1 (5 bases). Trimming removed 3 bases at V and 9 bases at J, with 11 bases between. Germline assignment: CDR1 SQVTM and CDR2 ANQGSEA. The CDR3 is made up of 11 amino acids. The chain's CDR3 is CSVETAAKAFF. As DNA, the CDR3 is TGCAGCGTTGAGACAGCAGCTAAAGCTTTCTTT. Full variable domain (outside the CDR3, taken from reference TRBV29-1 and TRBJ1-1): SAVISQKPSRDICQRGTSLTIQCQVDSQVTMMFWYRQQPGQSLTLIATANQGSEATYESGFVIDKFPISRPNLTFSTLTVSNMSPEDSSIYLCSVETAAKAFFGQGTRLTVV.

The chain uses TRBV10-3 and TRBJ2-7; tentative D call: TRBD2 (6 bases). The CDR3 is made up of 14 amino acids. The V gene's germline CDR1 is ENHRY and CDR2 SYGVKD. Trimming removed 3 bases at V and 2 bases at J, with 11 bases between. The CDR3 DNA is TGTGCCATCAGTGAAGCTGGGACTGCCTACGAGCAGTACTTC. This translates into CAISEAGTAYEQYF.

This clone has more than one count but fewer than ten. This rearrangement joins TRBV28 to TRBJ2-3; TRBD2 agrees at 7 bases. CDR3 length: 15 residues. V was clipped by 6 bases and J by 2 bases; unmatched bases: 8. Germline values: CDR1 MDHEN, CDR2 SYDVKM. The CDR3 here is CASSPPGLNTDTQYF. In DNA, the CDR3 is TGTGCCAGCAGCCCTCCGGGACTAAACACAGATACGCAGTATTTT.

Here the CDR3 DNA reads TGTGCCAGCAGTTCCCCGGGACAGGGCCTAAACTATGGCTACACCTTC. Translating it yields CASSSPGQGLNYGYTF. V and J are TRBV28 and TRBJ1-2; 9 positions match TRBD1. Germline loops: CDR1 MDHEN, CDR2 SYDVKM. J was trimmed by 2 bases and V by 4 bases; bases with no gene match: 8. This CDR3 comprises 16 residues.